The rows below give T cell receptor beta chains drawn from one sample of a study of OX40 agonist ivuxolimab in advanced cancers. The data were produced by immunoSEQ multiplex PCR, yet TCRdb's version contains in-frame clones alone and is incomplete. The sample comprises tens of thousands of clones, 93% of which are singletons, and 6.2% rests with the top ten. Sample: CD4+ or CD8+ T cells sorted from blood, taken in a trial of the OX40 agonist ivuxolimab. These receptors all stem from an adult with an advanced solid tumor such as melanoma, head and neck, liver or kidney cancer. The CDR3 runs from the conserved cysteine through the conserved F or W. D genes are given only for firm matches. Only part of the rows carry a size: once, few, many, or a class if the clone is expanded.

J gene	D gene	clone size	CDR3 length	V gene	CDR3 DNA	CDR3 protein
TRBJ1-5	NA	few	19	TRBV27	TGTGCCAGCAGTTTATTTGGTGGATGGGACCCCTCGAGCAATCAGCCCCAGCATTTT	CASSLFGGWDPSSNQPQHF
TRBJ1-1	NA	NA	15	TRBV6-6	TGTGCCAGCCTGTCAGGTCGGGGGGGAAACACTGAAGCTTTCTTT	CASLSGRGGNTEAFF
TRBJ2-2	NA	NA	11	TRBV20-1	TGCAGTGCTAATCGGACCGGGGAGCTGTTTTTT	CSANRTGELFF
TRBJ1-2	NA	NA	15	TRBV4-1	TGCGCCAGCAGCCCATGGGGACAAATACTTGAGGGCTACACCTTC	CASSPWGQILEGYTF
TRBJ2-7	TRBD1	NA	15	TRBV9	TGTGCCAGCAGCGTCGGGACAGGTGATGGTGAAGAGCAGTACTTC	CASSVGTGDGEEQYF
TRBJ2-2	NA	NA	14	TRBV27	TGTGCCAGCCGACATACAGTGAACACCGGGGAGCTGTTTTTT	CASRHTVNTGELFF
TRBJ1-1	NA	NA	13	TRBV7-8	TGTGCCAGCAGCTTCGGAGTAGGCACTGAAGCTTTCTTT	CASSFGVGTEAFF
TRBJ2-2	TRBD2	NA	14	TRBV29-1	TGCAGCGTTGTTTCTAGCGGGGGGATCGGGGAGCTGTTTTTT	CSVVSSGGIGELFF
TRBJ1-1	TRBD1	NA	16	TRBV6-5	TGTGCCAGCAGTTACTCGCAAAAGAAGGGGGCCACTGAAGCTTTCTTT	CASSYSQKKGATEAFF
TRBJ2-7	NA	NA	13	TRBV12-5	TGTGCTAGTGGAAGGTCTAGCTCCTACGAGCAGTACTTC	CASGRSSSYEQYF
TRBJ1-4	NA	once	13	TRBV25-1	TGTGCCAGCAGTGAGGGATGGGGAGAAAAACTGTTTTTT	CASSEGWGEKLFF
TRBJ1-1	NA	few	12	TRBV7-9	TGTGCCAGCAGCTTGACCCACACTGAAGCTTTCTTT	CASSLTHTEAFF
TRBJ2-1	NA	NA	13	TRBV27	TGTGCCAGCAGTTTATCTCTACTCAATGAGCAGTTCTTC	CASSLSLLNEQFF
TRBJ1-1	NA	few	13	TRBV29-1	TGCAGCGTTCAGGGGCGGGCAACCACTGAAGCTTTCTTT	CSVQGRATTEAFF
TRBJ2-7	NA	NA	18	TRBV10-3	TGTGCCATCAGTGGTAGGGACGGACAGCACGACGATTCCTACGAGCAGTACTTC	CAISGRDGQHDDSYEQYF
TRBJ2-7	NA	NA	14	TRBV6-5	TGTGCCAGCAGATCCGGGACACTCCCCTACGAGCAGTACTTC	CASRSGTLPYEQYF
TRBJ1-4	NA	NA	15	TRBV19	TGTGCCACCAGCCGGGACAAGAGGATCGGTGAAAAACTGTTTTTT	CATSRDKRIGEKLFF
TRBJ1-1	NA	NA	12	TRBV7-2	TGTGCCAGCAGCTTTGGGTCGTCTGAGGCTTTCTTT	CASSFGSSEAFF
TRBJ2-7	TRBD1	NA	14	TRBV28	TGTGCCAGCAGTCAGACAGGGACGTGGAATGAGCAGTACTTC	CASSQTGTWNEQYF
TRBJ1-2	NA	NA	11	TRBV29-1	TGCAGCGTGCCACAGGGCGGGGGCTACACCTTC	CSVPQGGGYTF
TRBJ2-5	TRBD2	NA	15	TRBV4-2	TGTGCCAGCAGCCAAGGGGGCGGGAGTGTGGAGACCCAGTACTTC	CASSQGGGSVETQYF
TRBJ2-1	TRBD2	once	15	TRBV7-2	TGTGCCAGCAGCTGGGAGCGGGAAGATTACAATGAGCAGTTCTTC	CASSWEREDYNEQFF
TRBJ2-3	TRBD2	NA	16	TRBV6-5	TGTGCCAGCAGTTACTCGACTAGCGGCGTTTTGGATACGCAGTATTTT	CASSYSTSGVLDTQYF
TRBJ1-4	TRBD1	NA	16	TRBV11-2	TGTGCCAGCAGCCCCACCGCGGGGACAGGGCCCGAAAAACTGTTTTTT	CASSPTAGTGPEKLFF
TRBJ2-5	TRBD1	NA	15	TRBV7-9	TGTGCCAGCAGCTTAGTCGGGACAGGGCTGGAGACCCAGTACTTC	CASSLVGTGLETQYF
TRBJ2-7	NA	NA	13	TRBV6-1	TGTGCCAGCAGCCACTTGGGGTTTTACGAGCAGTACTTC	CASSHLGFYEQYF
TRBJ2-1	NA	NA	15	TRBV7-9	TGTGCCAGCAGCTCCAAGATGGGCAGTCACAATGAGCAGTTCTTC	CASSSKMGSHNEQFF
TRBJ1-1	TRBD1	NA	20	TRBV6-1	TGTGCCAGCAGTGAAGACGTCTCGTATTTAGAGACAGGGCGGAACACTGAAGCTTTCTTT	CASSEDVSYLETGRNTEAFF
TRBJ2-7	TRBD2	NA	15	TRBV27	TGTGCCAGCAGTCCGAGCGGGAGAGTTTGGTACGAGCAGTACTTC	CASSPSGRVWYEQYF
TRBJ2-7	NA	NA	12	TRBV11-2	TGTGCCAGCAGCCGTGGGGGTGGCGAGCAGTACTTC	CASSRGGGEQYF
TRBJ2-7	TRBD2	NA	17	TRBV7-2	TGTGCCAGCAGCCATCTAGCGGGGGGCCACCCCCCCTACGAGCAGTACTTC	CASSHLAGGHPPYEQYF
TRBJ2-7	NA	NA	13	TRBV2	TGTGCCAGCAGTGAGGACGGACCCTGGGAGCAGTACTTC	CASSEDGPWEQYF
TRBJ1-2	TRBD1	NA	15	TRBV9	TGTGCCAGCAGCGTAGGGGACAGTGCTAACTATGGCTACACCTTC	CASSVGDSANYGYTF
TRBJ2-2	TRBD2	NA	17	TRBV15	TGTGCCACCAGCGCTACCGGGACTAGGACCAAACCCGGGGAGCTGTTTTTT	CATSATGTRTKPGELFF